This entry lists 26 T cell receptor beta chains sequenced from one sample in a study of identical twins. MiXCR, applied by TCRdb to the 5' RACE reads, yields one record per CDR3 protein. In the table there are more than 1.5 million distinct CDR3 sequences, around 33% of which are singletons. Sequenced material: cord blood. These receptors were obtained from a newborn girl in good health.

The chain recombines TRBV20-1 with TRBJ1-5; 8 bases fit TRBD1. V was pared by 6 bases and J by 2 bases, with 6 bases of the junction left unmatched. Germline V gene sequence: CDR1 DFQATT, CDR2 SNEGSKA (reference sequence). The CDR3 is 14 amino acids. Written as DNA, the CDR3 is TGCAGTGCCATCAGGGGGCATGGCAATCAGCCCCAGCATTTT. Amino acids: CSAIRGHGNQPQHF.

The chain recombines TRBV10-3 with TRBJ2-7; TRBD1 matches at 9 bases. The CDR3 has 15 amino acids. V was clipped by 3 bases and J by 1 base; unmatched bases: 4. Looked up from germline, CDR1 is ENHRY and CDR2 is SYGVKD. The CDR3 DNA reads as TGTGCCATCAGTGACCCGGGACAGGGATCCTACGAGCAGTACTTC. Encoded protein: CAISDPGQGSYEQYF.

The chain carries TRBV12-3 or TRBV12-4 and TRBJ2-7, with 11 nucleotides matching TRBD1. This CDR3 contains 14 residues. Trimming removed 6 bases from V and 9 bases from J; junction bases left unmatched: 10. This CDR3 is CASSRTGGTVGQYF. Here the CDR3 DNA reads TGTGCCAGCAGCCGGACAGGGGGCACTGTGGGGCAGTACTTC.

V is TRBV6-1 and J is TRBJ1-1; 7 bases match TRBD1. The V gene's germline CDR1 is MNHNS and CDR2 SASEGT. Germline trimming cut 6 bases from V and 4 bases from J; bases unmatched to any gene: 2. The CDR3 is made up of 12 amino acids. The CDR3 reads CASRRGPTEAFF. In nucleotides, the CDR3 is TGTGCCAGCAGAAGGGGGCCCACTGAAGCTTTCTTT.

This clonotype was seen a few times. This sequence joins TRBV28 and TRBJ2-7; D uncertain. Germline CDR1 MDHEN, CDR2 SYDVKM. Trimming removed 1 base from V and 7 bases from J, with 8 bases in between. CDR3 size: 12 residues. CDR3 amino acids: CASSLYPSEQYF. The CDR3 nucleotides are TGTGCCAGCAGTTTATATCCTTCGGAGCAGTACTTC.

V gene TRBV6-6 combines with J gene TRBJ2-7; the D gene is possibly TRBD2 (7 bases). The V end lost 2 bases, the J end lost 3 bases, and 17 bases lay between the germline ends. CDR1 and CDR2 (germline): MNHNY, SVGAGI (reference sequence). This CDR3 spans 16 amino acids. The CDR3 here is CASSYAQQGGDYEQYF. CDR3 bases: TGTGCCAGCAGTTACGCCCAACAGGGAGGGGACTACGAGCAGTACTTC.

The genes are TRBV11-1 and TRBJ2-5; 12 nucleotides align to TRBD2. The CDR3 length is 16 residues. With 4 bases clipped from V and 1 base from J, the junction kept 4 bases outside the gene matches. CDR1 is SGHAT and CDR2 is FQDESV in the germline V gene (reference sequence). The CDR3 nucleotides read TGTGCCAGCAGCTCGACTAGCGGGAGCAGCCAAGAGACCCAGTACTTC. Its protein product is CASSSTSGSSQETQYF.

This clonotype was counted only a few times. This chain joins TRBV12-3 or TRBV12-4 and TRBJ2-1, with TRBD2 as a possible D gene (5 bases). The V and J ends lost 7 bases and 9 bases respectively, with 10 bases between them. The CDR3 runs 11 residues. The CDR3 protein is CASTPSGEQFF. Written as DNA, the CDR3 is TGTGCCAGCACCCCGAGCGGTGAGCAGTTCTTC.

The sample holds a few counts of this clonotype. Here the CDR3 reads CASSLNGGATNEKLFF. CDR3 nucleotides: TGTGCCAGCAGCTTAAACGGGGGGGCAACTAATGAAAAACTGTTTTTT. The gene calls are TRBV7-9 and TRBJ1-4, with a weak D call TRBD1 (5 bases). V dropped 2 bases and J dropped 0 bases, with 10 bases sitting between them. CDR1 and CDR2 (germline): SEHNR, FQNEAQ (reference sequence). This CDR3 is built from 16 residues.

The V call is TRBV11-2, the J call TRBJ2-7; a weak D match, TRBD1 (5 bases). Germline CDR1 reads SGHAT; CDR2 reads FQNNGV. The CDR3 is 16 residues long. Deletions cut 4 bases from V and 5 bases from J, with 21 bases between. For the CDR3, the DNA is TGTGCCAGCAGCTCCCTCGACGGTATAGGGGTCGACGAGCAGTACTTC. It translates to CASSSLDGIGVDEQYF. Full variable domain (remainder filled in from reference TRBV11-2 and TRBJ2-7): EAGVAQSPRYKIIEKRQSVAFWCNPISGHATLYWYQQILGQGPKLLIQFQNNGVVDDSQLPKDRFSAERLKGVDSTLKIQPAKLEDSAVYLCASSSLDGIGVDEQYFGPGTRLTVT.

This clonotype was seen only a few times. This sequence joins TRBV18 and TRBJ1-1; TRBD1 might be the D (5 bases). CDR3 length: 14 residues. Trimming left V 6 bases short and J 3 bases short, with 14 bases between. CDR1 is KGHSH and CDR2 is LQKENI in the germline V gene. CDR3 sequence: CASSPLQEYTEAFF. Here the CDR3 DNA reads TGTGCCAGCTCCCCCCTACAGGAATACACTGAAGCTTTCTTT.

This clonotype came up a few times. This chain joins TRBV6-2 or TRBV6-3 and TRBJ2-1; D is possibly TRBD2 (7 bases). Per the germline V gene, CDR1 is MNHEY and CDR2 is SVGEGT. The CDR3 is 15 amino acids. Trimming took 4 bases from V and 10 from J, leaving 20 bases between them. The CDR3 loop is CASSSPGGGLREQFF. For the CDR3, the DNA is TGTGCCAGCAGTTCCCCTGGGGGGGGCCTCCGCGAGCAGTTCTTC.

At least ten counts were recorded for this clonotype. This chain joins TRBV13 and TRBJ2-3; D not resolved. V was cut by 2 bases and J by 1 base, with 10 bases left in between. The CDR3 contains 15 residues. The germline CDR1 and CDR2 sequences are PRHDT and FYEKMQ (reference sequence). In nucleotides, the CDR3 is TGTGCCAGCAGCTTACTTGGGTCAGGCACAGATACGCAGTATTTT. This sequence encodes CASSLLGSGTDTQYF. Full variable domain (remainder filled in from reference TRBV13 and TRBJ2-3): AAGVIQSPRHLIKEKRETATLKCYPIPRHDTVYWYQQGPGQDPQFLISFYEKMQSDKGSIPDRFSAQQFSDYHSELNMSSLELGDSALYFCASSLLGSGTDTQYFGPGTRLTVL.

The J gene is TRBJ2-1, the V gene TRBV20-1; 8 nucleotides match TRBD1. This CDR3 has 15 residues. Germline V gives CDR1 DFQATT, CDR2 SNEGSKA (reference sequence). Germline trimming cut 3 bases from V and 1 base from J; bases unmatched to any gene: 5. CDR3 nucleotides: TGCAGTGCTAGCCGCAGGGGGCCGTCCTACAATGAGCAGTTCTTC. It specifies CSASRRGPSYNEQFF.

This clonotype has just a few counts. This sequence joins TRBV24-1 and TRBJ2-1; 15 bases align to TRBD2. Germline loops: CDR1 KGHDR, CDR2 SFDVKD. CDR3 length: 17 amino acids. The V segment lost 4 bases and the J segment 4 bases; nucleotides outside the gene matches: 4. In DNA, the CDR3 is TGTGCCACCAGTGACCACGGACTAGCGGGAGGGTACAATGAGCAGTTCTTC. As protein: CATSDHGLAGGYNEQFF.

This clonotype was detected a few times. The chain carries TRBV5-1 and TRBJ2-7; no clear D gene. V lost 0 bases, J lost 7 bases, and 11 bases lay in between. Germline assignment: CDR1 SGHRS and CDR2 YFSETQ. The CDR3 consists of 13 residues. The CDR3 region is CASSLGRSAEQYF. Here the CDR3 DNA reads TGCGCCAGCAGCTTGGGACGGTCGGCAGAGCAGTACTTC.

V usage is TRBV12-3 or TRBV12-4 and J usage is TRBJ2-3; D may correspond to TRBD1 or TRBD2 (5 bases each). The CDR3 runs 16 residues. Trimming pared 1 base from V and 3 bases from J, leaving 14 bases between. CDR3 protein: CASSLGVNRRTDTQYF. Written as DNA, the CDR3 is TGTGCCAGCAGTTTAGGGGTGAACAGGAGGACAGATACGCAGTATTTT.

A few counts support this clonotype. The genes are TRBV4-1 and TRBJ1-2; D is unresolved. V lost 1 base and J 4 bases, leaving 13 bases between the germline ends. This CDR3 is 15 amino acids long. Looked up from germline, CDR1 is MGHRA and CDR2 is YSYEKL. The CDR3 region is CASSQGWIPFYGYTF. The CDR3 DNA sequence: TGCGCCAGCAGCCAAGGGTGGATCCCCTTCTATGGCTACACCTTC.

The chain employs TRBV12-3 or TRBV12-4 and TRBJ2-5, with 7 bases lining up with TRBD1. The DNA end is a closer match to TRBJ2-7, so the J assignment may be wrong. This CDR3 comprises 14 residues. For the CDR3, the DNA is TGTGCCAGCAGTTTAGAGGGGGCAAGGTACGAGCAGTACTTC. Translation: CASSLEGARYEQYF.

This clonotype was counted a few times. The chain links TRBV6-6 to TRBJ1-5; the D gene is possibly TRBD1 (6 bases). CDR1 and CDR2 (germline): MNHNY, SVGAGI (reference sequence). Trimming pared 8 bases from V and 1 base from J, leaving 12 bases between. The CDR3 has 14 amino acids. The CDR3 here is CASLGGASNQPQHF. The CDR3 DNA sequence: TGTGCCAGCCTCGGGGGGGCGAGCAATCAGCCCCAGCATTTT.

The CDR3: CASSPQPGALGYNEQFF. CDR3 DNA: TGTGCCAGCAGCCCTCAACCAGGGGCCCTGGGCTACAATGAGCAGTTCTTC. The chain uses TRBV7-6 and TRBJ2-1, with D perhaps matching TRBD1 (6 bases). The germline V and J ends were trimmed by 5 bases and 3 bases, with 20 bases remaining between them. The V gene's germline CDR1 is SGHVS and CDR2 FNYEAQ. The CDR3 consists of 17 residues.

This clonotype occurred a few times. CDR3 sequence: CSVQDWEKLFF. CDR3 nucleotides: TGCAGTGTCCAGGACTGGGAAAAACTGTTTTTT. The rearrangement uses TRBV20-1 and TRBJ1-4; no firm D call. The germline gives CDR1 DFQATT, CDR2 SNEGSKA (reference sequence). Trimming pared 7 bases from V and 8 bases from J, leaving 11 bases between. This CDR3 is 11 amino acids long.

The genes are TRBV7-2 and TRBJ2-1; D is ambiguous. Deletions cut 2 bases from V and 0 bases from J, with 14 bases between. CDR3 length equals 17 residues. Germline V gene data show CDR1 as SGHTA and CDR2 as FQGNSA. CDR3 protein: CASSLYHPWSSYNEQFF. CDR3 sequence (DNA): TGTGCCAGCAGCTTATACCATCCCTGGAGCTCCTACAATGAGCAGTTCTTC. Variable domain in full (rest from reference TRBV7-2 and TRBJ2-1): GAGVSQSPSNKVTEKGKDVELRCDPISGHTALYWYRQSLGQGLEFLIYFQGNSAPDKSGLPSDRFSAERTGGSVSTLTIQRTQQEDSAVYLCASSLYHPWSSYNEQFFGPGTRLTVL.

CDR3 region: CASSPTGATNTGELFF. As DNA, the CDR3 is TGTGCCAGCAGCCCCACGGGGGCCACCAACACCGGGGAGCTGTTTTTT. The chain uses TRBV4-2 and TRBJ2-2; D is possibly TRBD1 or TRBD2 (6 bases each). The CDR3 totals 16 residues. Germline CDR1 and CDR2: LGHNA and YNFKEQ. Trimming removed 4 bases at V and 2 bases at J, with 14 bases between.

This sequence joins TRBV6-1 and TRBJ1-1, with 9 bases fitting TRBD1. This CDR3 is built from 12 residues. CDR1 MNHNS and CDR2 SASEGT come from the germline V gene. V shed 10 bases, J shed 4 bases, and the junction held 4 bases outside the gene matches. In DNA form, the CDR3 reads TGTGCCACCCACAGGGGGCGCACTGAAGCTTTCTTT. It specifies CATHRGRTEAFF.

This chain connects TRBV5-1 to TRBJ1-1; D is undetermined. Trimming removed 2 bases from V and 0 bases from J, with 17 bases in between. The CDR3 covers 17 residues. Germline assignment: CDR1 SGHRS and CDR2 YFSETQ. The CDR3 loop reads CASSLDLKAGLNTEAFF. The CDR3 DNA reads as TGCGCCAGCAGCTTAGACCTTAAGGCGGGTCTGAACACTGAAGCTTTCTTT.